These T cell receptor beta chains were read from a single sample in a study of beta chain features in type 1 diabetes. The data were produced by immunoSEQ multiplex PCR, yet TCRdb's version contains in-frame clones alone and is incomplete. The sample includes 100,000 to 150,000 clones, around 16% seen only once; the top ten take 2% to 3%. Source material: central memory CD4+ T cells from blood. These receptors all stem from a man younger than 35 with type 1 diabetes. Both conserved end residues are part of each CDR3. Clone size is stated in some rows and not others, as once, few, many or a class when expanded.

clone_size | v_call | cdr3_aa
many | TRBV5-1 | CASSLVGDKQYF
medium-sized | TRBV7-9 | CASSLDRSYNEQFF
. | TRBV18 | CASSPPVLASVGELFF
. | TRBV10-3 | CAIEAGQGEGYTF
once | TRBV27 | CASSYDRGPGTDTQYF
. | TRBV7-9 | CASSLEGHRAFF
. | TRBV7-6 | CASSPIHGRDSETQYF
few | TRBV5-1 | CASSSEARETQYF
. | TRBV7-2 | CASSLEGNSPEQFF
once | TRBV30 | CAWNTNGGNEKLFF
. | TRBV2 | CASSEVSGTPLANF
. | TRBV29-1 | CSVEGGTSF
many | TRBV23-1 | CASSPMSYPFSYNEQFF
few | TRBV7-2 | CASSRTSGETQYF
. | TRBV7-2 | CASSTRTSGMGEQFF
. | TRBV6-5 | CASSYAGQADYGYTF
few | TRBV30 | CAWVTSVEQFF
. | TRBV2 | CASSEAWAADTQYF
few | TRBV5-1 | CASSLNSGYEQYF
few | TRBV5-1 | CASKASGSSTDTQYF